These T cell receptor beta chains were read from a single sample in a study of blood T cell repertoires in COVID-19. The assay was immunoSEQ multiplex PCR, and TCRdb's table has in-frame clones only and misses some. The sample has about 260,000 clones; around 84% are singletons. Sequenced input: peripheral blood. These receptors were collected from a man aged 55 to 70 with acute or convalescent COVID-19. CDR3s include the opening cysteine and the closing phenylalanine or tryptophan. The order of the fields is V gene, J gene, CDR3 length, CDR3 protein.

TRBV10-3,TRBJ2-3,20,CAISEPAGTLAGGYTDTQYF
TRBV7-2,TRBJ2-3,19,CASSSSGVGTAPREDTQYF
TRBV5-1,TRBJ2-3,16,CASSTLGGGSTDTQYF
TRBV6-2/TRBV6-3,TRBJ2-7,13,CASSYSGNYEQYF
TRBV7-3,TRBJ2-3,18,CASSSLGLAGTLTDTQYF
TRBV27,TRBJ2-5,17,CASSLSESGRARETQYF
TRBV6-2/TRBV6-3,TRBJ2-7,14,CASSYTDRPYEQYF
TRBV7-8,TRBJ1-5,16,CASSLGWGQLNQPQHF
TRBV28,TRBJ1-4,14,CASSLEAVNEKLFF
TRBV11-2,TRBJ1-2,15,CASSPTGQGNYGYTF
TRBV5-4,TRBJ1-1,14,CASSSGQGNTEAFF
TRBV5-1,TRBJ2-3,21,CASSMAGKRTSGSHFTDTQYF
TRBV5-4,TRBJ2-3,16,CASSFSGGASTDTQYF
TRBV6-2/TRBV6-3,TRBJ2-4,15,CASSYPETGENIQYF
TRBV2,TRBJ2-1,16,CASSRTRSGVSNEQFF
TRBV15,TRBJ2-3,14,CATSKGQSTDTQYF
TRBV19,TRBJ2-7,19,CASSAAGLAGGLYPYEQYF
TRBV27,TRBJ1-2,14,CASSSATPNYGYTF
TRBV6-1,TRBJ2-7,14,CASSDGQGGYEQYF
TRBV15,TRBJ2-4,18,CATSREPKQGFAKNIQYF
TRBV12-3/TRBV12-4,TRBJ1-2,12,CASSPTARGYTF
TRBV10-3,TRBJ1-2,13,CAITDTGGDGYTF
TRBV2,TRBJ1-2,16,CASSEGVGGQGAGYTF
TRBV28,TRBJ1-2,13,CASSLQGFGGYTF
TRBV3-1/TRBV3-2,TRBJ2-3,14,CASSQRGHTDTQYF
TRBV19,TRBJ2-3,15,CASTETPGRTDTQYF
TRBV3-1/TRBV3-2,TRBJ2-1,16,CASSLFGTGANNEQFF
TRBV18,TRBJ1-6,14,CASSQEGVHSPLHF
TRBV18,TRBJ2-2,16,CASSPGGASNTGELFF
TRBV18,TRBJ1-4,15,CASSRSGQTNEKLFF
TRBV10-3,TRBJ1-1,14,CAISLDRKNTEAFF
TRBV27,TRBJ2-3,18,CASRRYGTSGRGTDTQYF
TRBV18,TRBJ2-1,14,CASSPGQGGNEQFF
TRBV6-5,TRBJ1-2,15,CASAGTGGADYGYTF
TRBV11-2,TRBJ1-3,16,CASSLDQGALGNTIYF
TRBV24-1,TRBJ2-7,14,CATSEEDRGYEQYF
TRBV28,TRBJ1-1,15,CASSRTGGWNTEAFF
TRBV7-8,TRBJ2-7,17,CASSRGLAGPAMDEQYF
TRBV27,TRBJ1-1,14,CASSSVIRNTEAFF
TRBV18,TRBJ2-3,15,CASSPSGPWGDTQYF
TRBV7-6,TRBJ2-7,16,CASSLGRTGSGSEQYF
TRBV2,TRBJ2-1,13,CASSGWRDGEQFF
TRBV13,TRBJ2-1,15,CASSGQDRGYNEQFF
TRBV5-4,TRBJ2-2,13,CASSQTNTGELFF
TRBV19,TRBJ1-2,14,CASSIGSANYGYTF
TRBV9,TRBJ1-6,16,CASSVGTGSLNSPLHF
TRBV11-2,TRBJ2-7,12,CASSSQGREQYF
TRBV7-8,TRBJ2-7,13,CASSLFLEGEQYF
TRBV2,TRBJ1-5,14,CASSELGGVQPQHF
TRBV20-1,TRBJ1-1,11,CSAPGFTEAFF
TRBV28,TRBJ1-5,17,CASSRETGPYSNQPQHF
TRBV7-3,TRBJ2-2,15,CASSPGGRETGELFF
TRBV6-5,TRBJ1-5,15,CASSRTGGVNQPQHF
TRBV7-9,TRBJ2-5,16,CASSPTRQGLQETQYF
TRBV20-1,TRBJ1-1,14,CSASVYRGPTEAFF
TRBV6-2/TRBV6-3,TRBJ2-7,11,CASSYGAEQYF
TRBV19,TRBJ1-3,14,CASSRTDSGNTIYF